This entry describes one T cell receptor beta chain. Its antigen is as yet unknown. Here immunoSEQ multiplex PCR was the method, and the copy in TCRdb shows in-frame clones only, minus some. The sample lists around 340,000 clones; less than 90% were seen once. The data derive from a study of Ad26.COV2.S vaccination and SARS-CoV-2 variants. Findings of the study overall: Measures of TCR breadth and depth may have fallen short of total T cell responses. After vaccination, reports described spike-specific CD8+ and CD4+ T cell responses as showing substantial breadth.

Germline-derived CDR1 and CDR2 are KGHSH and LQKENI. The V end lost 0 bases, the J end lost 6 bases, and 8 bases lay between the germline ends. This CDR3 region has 13 residues. The treatment was: some 20 received Ad26.COV2.S at low or high dose, single or two shots; about 5 received placebo; per-sample allocation not given. On day 63 after the first injection, vaccine and placebo recipients gave samples. The sample in question was peripheral blood, obtained in a trial of Ad26.COV2.S vaccine versus placebo. The V gene is TRBV18, the J gene TRBJ1-1, with D tentatively TRBD1 (6 bases). The clonotype comes from a person aged 18-60 years who received the Ad26.COV2.S COVID-19 vaccine or a placebo. The CDR3 here is CASSPPQGPEAFF. CDR3 DNA: TGTGCCAGCTCACCACCACAGGGCCCTGAAGCTTTCTTT.